This T cell receptor (beta chain) was observed in a study of T-cell memory formation after mild COVID-19. Study-level results: Clones that got smaller from day 15 to 85 had even CD4/CD8, while clones growing later tipped toward CD4+. Some responding clones appeared in pre-infection memory, suggesting cross-reactive memory joined.

TCRdb reprocessed the 5' RACE reads via MiXCR and lists one record per CDR3 protein. The table includes 140,000 to 150,000 distinct CDR3 sequences, around 25% detected once. With respect to this clonotype: Its specificity is not known.

This CDR3 contains 16 residues. Trimming left V 2 bases short and J 5 bases short, with 18 bases between. This chain uses TRBV12-3 or TRBV12-4 with TRBJ1-1; no clear D. Material: PBMCs or a T cell subset sorted from them (not recorded which). The clonotype comes from an adult woman who had mild COVID-19 (a few samples of this study predate the infection). Cell type and time point are not known. In DNA, the CDR3 is TGTGCCAGCAGTTTACTAGGGCCCCGAGGGTTGACTGAAGCTTTCTTT. Translation gives CASSLLGPRGLTEAFF.